This T cell receptor (beta chain) derives from a study of early T cells in non-severe SARS-CoV-2 infection. Study at large: Sequencing used unsorted whole-blood bulk RNA, so chains lack pairing. Study findings and constraints: Sequences matched to VDJdb favored anti-spike CD8 responses, while private and CD4 specificities were missed.

This clonotype was counted between two and nine times. The antigen remains unidentified. V lost 3 bases and J lost 6, with 2 bases in between. The CDR3 extends over 11 amino acids. Germline lookup yields CDR1 LGHDT and CDR2 YNNKEL (reference sequence). Individual cDNA molecules were tagged with unique molecular identifiers. One entry per CDR3 protein results from TCRdb running MiXCR on the 5' RACE reads. Among about 31,000 distinct CDR3 sequences, around 5.4% were seen once, and the ten largest hold 5.5% to 7%. The sample consisted of whole blood. The chain recombines TRBV3-1 with TRBJ2-2; D is uncertain. The sequence came from an adult who was a healthcare worker with PCR-confirmed SARS-CoV-2 infection or an uninfected control (not recorded which). In DNA, the CDR3 is TGTGCCAGCAGCCATTCCGGGGAGCTGTTTTTT. Translating it yields CASSHSGELFF.